This is a list of T cell receptor beta chains from one sample in a study of shared clonotypes between healthy human individuals. The table came from immunoSEQ multiplex PCR; TCRdb's copy has only in-frame clones and leaves some out. Among about 500,000 clones, 60% to 80% were seen once, and the ten largest hold approximately 12%. Input material: PBMCs. The origin of the receptors is a woman aged 40 to 55 in good health. Some clones in this sample may be carry-over from other donors' samples. The CDR3 runs from the conserved cysteine through the conserved F or W. A D gene is named only where the DNA matches it firmly.

.,TRBJ2-3,TRBV6-5,CASSYPGADTQYF
TRBD2,TRBJ2-7,TRBV19,CASSTGLAGVPYEQYF
TRBD1,TRBJ1-2,TRBV6-5,CASSWDSTNYGYTF
.,TRBJ1-2,TRBV7-9,CASSAGASGGYTF
TRBD1,TRBJ1-1,TRBV18,CASSLRTGAIERNTEAFF
TRBD1,TRBJ1-5,TRBV6-6,CASSYPQAGGNQPQHF
TRBD1,TRBJ1-4,TRBV29-1,CSVQGAPNEKLFF
TRBD1,TRBJ2-4,TRBV7-8,CASSPSTGENIQYF
TRBD2,TRBJ2-1,TRBV7-9,CASSTRTSGSDNEQFF
.,TRBJ2-5,TRBV15,CATSRDRWVFPGQYF